A selection of T cell receptor beta chains follows, all from one sample in a study of T-cell memory formation after mild COVID-19. TCRdb re-called the 5' RACE reads through MiXCR, storing one row per CDR3 protein. The repertoire holds 400,000 to 500,000 distinct CDR3 sequences, less than 25% seen once, with 8.8% in the top ten. Specimen: PBMCs or a T cell subset sorted from them (not recorded which). The receptors shown here come from an adult woman who had mild COVID-19 (a few samples of this study predate the infection). Cell type and time point are not known. Each CDR3 is given with its conserved first and last residue. A D gene is named only where the DNA matches it firmly. Clone size is stated in some rows and not others, as once, few, many or a class when expanded.

V gene: TRBV13
J gene: TRBJ2-1
clone size: few
D gene: NA
CDR3 protein: CASSSGTRTSNEQFF
CDR3 DNA: TGTGCCAGCAGCTCCGGGACGAGAACGTCGAATGAGCAGTTCTTC

V gene: TRBV5-5
J gene: TRBJ1-2
clone size: NA
D gene: TRBD1
CDR3 protein: CASSRADRVRESGYTF
CDR3 DNA: TGTGCCAGCAGCCGCGCCGACAGGGTACGAGAGAGTGGCTACACCTTC

V gene: TRBV7-2
J gene: TRBJ2-7
clone size: NA
D gene: TRBD2
CDR3 protein: CASSVLAGGPGEQYF
CDR3 DNA: TGTGCCAGCAGCGTACTAGCGGGAGGGCCGGGGGAGCAGTACTTC

V gene: TRBV5-5
J gene: TRBJ1-4
clone size: NA
D gene: NA
CDR3 protein: CASSFGWQGYEKLFF
CDR3 DNA: TGTGCCAGCAGCTTCGGCTGGCAGGGGTATGAAAAACTGTTTTTT

V gene: TRBV29-1
J gene: TRBJ2-1
clone size: many
D gene: NA
CDR3 protein: CSVEDPVGRGNEQFF
CDR3 DNA: TGCAGCGTTGAAGACCCGGTGGGCAGAGGTAATGAGCAGTTCTTC

V gene: TRBV7-9
J gene: TRBJ2-7
clone size: few
D gene: TRBD2
CDR3 protein: CASRSLAGVSYEQYF
CDR3 DNA: TGTGCCAGCAGGTCCCTAGCGGGAGTCTCCTACGAGCAGTACTTC

V gene: TRBV30
J gene: TRBJ2-3
clone size: few
D gene: NA
CDR3 protein: CAWRAADHTQYF
CDR3 DNA: TGTGCCTGGAGGGCGGCGGATCATACGCAGTATTTT

V gene: TRBV9
J gene: TRBJ2-3
clone size: NA
D gene: TRBD1
CDR3 protein: CASSLTWDSLRTDTQYF
CDR3 DNA: TGTGCCAGCAGCCTCACTTGGGACAGCCTTCGCACAGATACGCAGTATTTT

V gene: TRBV27
J gene: TRBJ1-5
clone size: NA
D gene: TRBD1
CDR3 protein: CASSWTGRYSNQPQHF
CDR3 DNA: TGTGCCAGCAGTTGGACAGGGAGGTATAGCAATCAGCCCCAGCATTTT

V gene: TRBV12-3/TRBV12-4
J gene: TRBJ1-5
clone size: many
D gene: NA
CDR3 protein: CASSFGSPPQHF
CDR3 DNA: TGTGCCAGCAGTTTCGGGTCCCCGCCCCAGCATTTT

V gene: TRBV24-1
J gene: TRBJ2-5
clone size: few
D gene: TRBD2
CDR3 protein: CATSDPGPSGGEETQYF
CDR3 DNA: TGTGCCACCAGTGATCCCGGGCCTAGCGGGGGGGAAGAGACCCAGTACTTC

V gene: TRBV7-3
J gene: TRBJ2-1
clone size: once
D gene: TRBD2
CDR3 protein: CASSLSIAGGINEQFF
CDR3 DNA: TGTGCCAGCAGCCTATCGATAGCGGGAGGTATCAATGAGCAGTTCTTC

V gene: TRBV6-4
J gene: TRBJ2-3
clone size: NA
D gene: NA
CDR3 protein: CASRERPLSTDTQYF
CDR3 DNA: TGTGCCAGCAGAGAGCGGCCCCTTAGCACAGATACGCAGTATTTT

V gene: TRBV7-9
J gene: TRBJ2-3
clone size: few
D gene: NA
CDR3 protein: CASSLKRIVGDTQYF
CDR3 DNA: TGTGCCAGCAGCTTAAAGAGGATTGTCGGCGATACGCAGTATTTT

V gene: TRBV11-2
J gene: TRBJ1-4
clone size: NA
D gene: TRBD1
CDR3 protein: CASSSGPGGGEKLFF
CDR3 DNA: TGTGCCAGCAGCTCCGGCCCAGGGGGTGGTGAAAAACTGTTTTTT